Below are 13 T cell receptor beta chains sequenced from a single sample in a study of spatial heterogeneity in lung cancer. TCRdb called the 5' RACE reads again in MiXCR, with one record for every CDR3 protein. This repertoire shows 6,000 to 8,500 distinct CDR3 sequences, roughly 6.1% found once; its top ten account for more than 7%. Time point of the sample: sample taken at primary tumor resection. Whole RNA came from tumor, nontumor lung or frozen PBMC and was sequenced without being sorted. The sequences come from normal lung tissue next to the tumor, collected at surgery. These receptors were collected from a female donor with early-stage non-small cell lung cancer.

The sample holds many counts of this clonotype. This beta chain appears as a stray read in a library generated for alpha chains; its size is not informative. Here the CDR3 DNA reads TGCAGCGTTGAAGTACAGGGCACAGATACGCAGTATTTT. Translating it yields CSVEVQGTDTQYF. This chain links TRBV29-1 with TRBJ2-3; D perhaps matches TRBD1 (5 bases). The CDR3 spans 13 residues. The V end lost 1 base, the J end lost 1 base, and 6 bases lay between the germline ends. CDR1 and CDR2 (germline): SQVTM, ANQGSEA.

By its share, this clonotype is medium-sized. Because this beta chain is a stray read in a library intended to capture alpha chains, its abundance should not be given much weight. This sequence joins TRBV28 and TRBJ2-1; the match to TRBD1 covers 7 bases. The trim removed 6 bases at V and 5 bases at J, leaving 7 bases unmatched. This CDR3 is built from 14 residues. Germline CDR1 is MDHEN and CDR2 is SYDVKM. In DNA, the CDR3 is TGTGCCAGCAGAAAGACAGGGCCCAACAATGAGCAGTTCTTC. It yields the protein CASRKTGPNNEQFF. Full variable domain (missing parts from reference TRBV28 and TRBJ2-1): DVKVTQSSRYLVKRTGEKVFLECVQDMDHENMFWYRQDPGLGLRLIYFSYDVKMKEKGDIPEGYSVSREKKERFSLILESASTNQTSMYLCASRKTGPNNEQFFGPGTRLTVL.

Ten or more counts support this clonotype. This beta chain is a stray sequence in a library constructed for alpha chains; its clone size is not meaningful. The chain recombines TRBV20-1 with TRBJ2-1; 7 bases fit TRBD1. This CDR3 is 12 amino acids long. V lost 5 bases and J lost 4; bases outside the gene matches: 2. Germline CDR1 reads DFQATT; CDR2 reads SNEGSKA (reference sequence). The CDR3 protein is CSARQGYNEQFF. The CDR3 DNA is TGCAGTGCTCGACAGGGTTACAATGAGCAGTTCTTC.

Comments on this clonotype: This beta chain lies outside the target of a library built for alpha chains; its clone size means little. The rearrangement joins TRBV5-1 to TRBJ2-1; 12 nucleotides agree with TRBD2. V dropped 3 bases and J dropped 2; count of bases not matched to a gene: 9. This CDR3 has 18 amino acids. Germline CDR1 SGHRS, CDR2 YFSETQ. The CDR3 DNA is TGCGCCAGCAGCTACCCTAGCGGGAGGGCCACGACCTACAATGAGCAGTTCTTC. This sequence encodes CASSYPSGRATTYNEQFF.

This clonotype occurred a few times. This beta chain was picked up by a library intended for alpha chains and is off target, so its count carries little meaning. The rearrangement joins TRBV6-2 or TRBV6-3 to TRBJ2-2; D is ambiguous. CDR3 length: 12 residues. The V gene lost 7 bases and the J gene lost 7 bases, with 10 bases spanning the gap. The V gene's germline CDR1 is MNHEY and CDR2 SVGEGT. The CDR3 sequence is CASTRRNGELFF. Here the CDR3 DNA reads TGTGCCAGCACTCGTAGGAACGGGGAGCTGTTTTTT.

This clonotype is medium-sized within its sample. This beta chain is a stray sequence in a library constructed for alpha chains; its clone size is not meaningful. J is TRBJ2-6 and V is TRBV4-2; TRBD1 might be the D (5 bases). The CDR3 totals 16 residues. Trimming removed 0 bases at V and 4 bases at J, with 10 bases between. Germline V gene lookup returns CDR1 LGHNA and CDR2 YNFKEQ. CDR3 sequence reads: CASSQDSGIGANVLTF. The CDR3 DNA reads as TGTGCCAGCAGCCAAGATTCAGGGATCGGGGCCAACGTCCTGACTTTC.

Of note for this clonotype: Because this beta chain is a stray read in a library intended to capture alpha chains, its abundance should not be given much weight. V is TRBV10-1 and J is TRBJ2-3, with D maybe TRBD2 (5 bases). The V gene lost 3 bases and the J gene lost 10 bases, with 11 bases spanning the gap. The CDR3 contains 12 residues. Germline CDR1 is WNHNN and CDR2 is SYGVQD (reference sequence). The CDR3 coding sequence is TGCGCCAGCAGTGATTTAACGGAGGCGCAGTATTTT. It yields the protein CASSDLTEAQYF.

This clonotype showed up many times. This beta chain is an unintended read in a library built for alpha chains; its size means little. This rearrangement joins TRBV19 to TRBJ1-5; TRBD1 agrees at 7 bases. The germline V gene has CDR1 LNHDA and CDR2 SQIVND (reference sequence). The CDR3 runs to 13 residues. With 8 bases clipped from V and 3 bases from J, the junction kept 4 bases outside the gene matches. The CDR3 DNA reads TGTGCCAGTCGGACAGGCTCCAATCAGCCCCAGCATTTT. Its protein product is CASRTGSNQPQHF.

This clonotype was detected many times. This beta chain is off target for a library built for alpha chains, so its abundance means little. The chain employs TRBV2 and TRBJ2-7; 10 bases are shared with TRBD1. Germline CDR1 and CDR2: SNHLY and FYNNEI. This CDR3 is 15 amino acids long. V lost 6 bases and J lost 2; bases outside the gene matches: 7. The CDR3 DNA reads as TGTGCCAGCAGGAACCCCGGGACAGGGGCCTACGAGCAGTACTTC. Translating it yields CASRNPGTGAYEQYF. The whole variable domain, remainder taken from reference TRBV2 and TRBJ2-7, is EPEVTQTPSHQVTQMGQEVILRCVPISNHLYFYWYRQILGQKVEFLVSFYNNEISEKSEIFDDQFSVERPDGSNFTLKIRSTKLEDSAMYFCASRNPGTGAYEQYFGPGTRLTVT.

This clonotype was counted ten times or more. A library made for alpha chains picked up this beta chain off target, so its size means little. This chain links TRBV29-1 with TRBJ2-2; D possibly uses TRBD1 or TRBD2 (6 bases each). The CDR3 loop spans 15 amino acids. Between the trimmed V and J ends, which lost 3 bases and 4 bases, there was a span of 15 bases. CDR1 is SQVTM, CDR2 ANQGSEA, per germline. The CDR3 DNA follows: TGCAGCGTTGAGGAGGGGGGCTCGGGCACCGGGGAGCTGTTTTTT. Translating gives CSVEEGGSGTGELFF.

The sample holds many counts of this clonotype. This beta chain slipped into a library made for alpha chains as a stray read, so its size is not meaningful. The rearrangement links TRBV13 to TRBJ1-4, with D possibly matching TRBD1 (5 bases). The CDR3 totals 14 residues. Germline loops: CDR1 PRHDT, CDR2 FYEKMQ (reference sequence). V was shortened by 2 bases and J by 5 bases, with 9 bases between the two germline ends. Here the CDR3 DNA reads TGTGCCAGCAGCTTACGGGGACCGAATGAAAAACTGTTTTTT. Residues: CASSLRGPNEKLFF.

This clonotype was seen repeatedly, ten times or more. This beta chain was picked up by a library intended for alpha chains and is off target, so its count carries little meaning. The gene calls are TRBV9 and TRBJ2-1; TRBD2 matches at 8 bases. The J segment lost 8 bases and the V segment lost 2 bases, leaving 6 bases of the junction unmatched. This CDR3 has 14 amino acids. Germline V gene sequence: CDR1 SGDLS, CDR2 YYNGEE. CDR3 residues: CASSVRTSKDEQFF. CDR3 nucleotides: TGTGCCAGCAGCGTCCGGACTAGCAAGGATGAGCAGTTCTTC.

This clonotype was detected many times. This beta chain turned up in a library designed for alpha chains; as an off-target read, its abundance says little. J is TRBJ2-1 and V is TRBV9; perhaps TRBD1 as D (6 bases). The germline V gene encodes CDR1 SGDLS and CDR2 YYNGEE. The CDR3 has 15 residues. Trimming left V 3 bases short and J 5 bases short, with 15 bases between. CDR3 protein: CASSATGGGNNEQFF. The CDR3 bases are TGTGCCAGCAGCGCAACGGGTGGGGGCAACAATGAGCAGTTCTTC.